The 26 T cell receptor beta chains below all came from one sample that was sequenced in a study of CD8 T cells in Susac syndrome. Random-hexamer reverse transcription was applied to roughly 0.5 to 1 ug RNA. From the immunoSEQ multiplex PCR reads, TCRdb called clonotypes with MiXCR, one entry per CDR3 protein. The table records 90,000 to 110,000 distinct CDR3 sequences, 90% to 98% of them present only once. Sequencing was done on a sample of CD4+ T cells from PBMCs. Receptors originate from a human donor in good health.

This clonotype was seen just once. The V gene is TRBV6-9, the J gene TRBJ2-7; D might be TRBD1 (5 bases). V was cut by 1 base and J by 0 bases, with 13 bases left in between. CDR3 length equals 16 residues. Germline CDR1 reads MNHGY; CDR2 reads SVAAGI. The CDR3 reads CASSYFLRQPSYEQYF. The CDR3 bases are TGTGCCAGCAGTTATTTTCTTAGACAGCCCTCCTACGAGCAGTACTTC.

In nucleotides, the CDR3 is TGTGCCACCCTCAGACCCGTGGTTGGAGAGACCCAGTACTTC. This translates into CATLRPVVGETQYF. V gene TRBV2 combines with J gene TRBJ2-5, with D unclear. CDR1 is SNHLY and CDR2 is FYNNEI in the germline V gene. This CDR3 region has 14 residues. The V end lost 10 bases, the J end lost 4 bases, and 19 bases lay between the germline ends.

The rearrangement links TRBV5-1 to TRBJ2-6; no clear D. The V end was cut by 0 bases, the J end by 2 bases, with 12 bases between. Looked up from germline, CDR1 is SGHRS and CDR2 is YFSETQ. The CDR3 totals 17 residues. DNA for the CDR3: TGCGCCAGCAGCTTGGCCGTAGTGCGCACTGGGGCCAACGTCCTGACTTTC. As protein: CASSLAVVRTGANVLTF.

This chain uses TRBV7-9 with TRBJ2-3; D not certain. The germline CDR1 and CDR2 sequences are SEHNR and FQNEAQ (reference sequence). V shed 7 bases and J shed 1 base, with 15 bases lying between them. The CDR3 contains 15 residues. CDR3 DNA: TGTGCCAGCAACTATATCGAGGCGGGCACAGATACGCAGTATTTT. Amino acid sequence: CASNYIEAGTDTQYF.

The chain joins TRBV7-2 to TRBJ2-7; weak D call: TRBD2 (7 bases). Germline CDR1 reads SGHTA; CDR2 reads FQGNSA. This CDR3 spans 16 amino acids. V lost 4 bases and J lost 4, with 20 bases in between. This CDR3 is CASSSTTGPGGYEQYF. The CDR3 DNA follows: TGTGCCAGCAGCTCCACCACAGGGCCGGGAGGTTACGAGCAGTACTTC.

The DNA for the CDR3 is TGTGCCAGCAGTCCAGGGACAGGGTCTGGAAACACCATATATTTT. Translation: CASSPGTGSGNTIYF. The gene calls are TRBV12-3 or TRBV12-4 and TRBJ1-3; TRBD1 matches at 9 bases. J gave up 1 base and V 5 bases, and 3 bases lay outside the gene matches. The length of the CDR3 is 15 residues.

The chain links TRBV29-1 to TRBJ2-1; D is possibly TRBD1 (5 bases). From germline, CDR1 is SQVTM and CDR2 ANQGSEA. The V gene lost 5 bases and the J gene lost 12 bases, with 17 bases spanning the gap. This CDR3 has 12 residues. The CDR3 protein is CSVYRPGAGQFF. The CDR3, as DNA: TGCAGCGTTTACAGGCCAGGCGCCGGGCAGTTCTTC.

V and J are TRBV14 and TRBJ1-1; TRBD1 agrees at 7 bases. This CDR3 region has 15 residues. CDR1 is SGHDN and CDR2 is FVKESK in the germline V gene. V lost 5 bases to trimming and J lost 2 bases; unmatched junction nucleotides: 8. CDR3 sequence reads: CASSRRTGLNTEAFF. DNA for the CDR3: TGTGCCAGCAGCAGACGGACAGGCTTAAACACTGAAGCTTTCTTT. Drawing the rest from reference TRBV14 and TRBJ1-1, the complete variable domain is EAGVTQFPSHSVIEKGQTVTLRCDPISGHDNLYWYRRVMGKEIKFLLHFVKESKQDESGMPNNRFLAERTGGTYSTLKVQPAELEDSGVYFCASSRRTGLNTEAFFGQGTRLTVV.

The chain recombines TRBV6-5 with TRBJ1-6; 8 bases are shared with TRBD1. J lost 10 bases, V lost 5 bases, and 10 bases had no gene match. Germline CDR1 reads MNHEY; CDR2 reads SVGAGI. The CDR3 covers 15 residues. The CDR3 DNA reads TGTGCCAGCAGTGCTACCGGGACAGGCGAATCACCCCTCCACTTT. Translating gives CASSATGTGESPLHF.

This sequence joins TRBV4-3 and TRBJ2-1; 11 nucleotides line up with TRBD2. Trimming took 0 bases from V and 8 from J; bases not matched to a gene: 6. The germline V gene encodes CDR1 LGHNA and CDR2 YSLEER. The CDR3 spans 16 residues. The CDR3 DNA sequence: TGCGCCAGCAGCCAAGACGCGACTAGCGGGATCTATGAGCAGTTCTTC. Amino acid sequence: CASSQDATSGIYEQFF.

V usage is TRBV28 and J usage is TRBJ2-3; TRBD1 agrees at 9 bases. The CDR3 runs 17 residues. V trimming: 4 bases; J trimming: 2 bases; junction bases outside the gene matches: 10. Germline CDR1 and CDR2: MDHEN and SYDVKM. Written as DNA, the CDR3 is TGTGCCAGCAGTTACCACAGGGGGCAAAGGCCCACAGATACGCAGTATTTT. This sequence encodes CASSYHRGQRPTDTQYF.

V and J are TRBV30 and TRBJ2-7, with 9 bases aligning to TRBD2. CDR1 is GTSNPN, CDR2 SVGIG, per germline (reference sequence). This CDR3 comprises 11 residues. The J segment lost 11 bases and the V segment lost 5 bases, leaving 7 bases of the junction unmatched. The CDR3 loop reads CAWDSGGAKYF. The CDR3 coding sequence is TGTGCCTGGGATAGCGGGGGTGCGAAGTACTTC.

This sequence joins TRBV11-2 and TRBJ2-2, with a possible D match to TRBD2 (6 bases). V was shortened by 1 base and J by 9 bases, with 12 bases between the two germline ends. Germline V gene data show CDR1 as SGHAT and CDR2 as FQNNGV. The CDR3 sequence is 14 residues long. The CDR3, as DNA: TGTGCCAGCAGCTTAGGGAGTCTAGCGTGGGAGCTGTTTTTT. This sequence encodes CASSLGSLAWELFF.

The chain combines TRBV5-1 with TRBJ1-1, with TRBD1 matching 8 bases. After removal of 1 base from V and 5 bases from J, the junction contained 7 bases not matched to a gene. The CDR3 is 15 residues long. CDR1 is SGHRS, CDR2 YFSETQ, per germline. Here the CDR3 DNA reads TGCGCCAGCAGCTTGCAATATGGACAGGGAACTGAAGCTTTCTTT. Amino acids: CASSLQYGQGTEAFF.

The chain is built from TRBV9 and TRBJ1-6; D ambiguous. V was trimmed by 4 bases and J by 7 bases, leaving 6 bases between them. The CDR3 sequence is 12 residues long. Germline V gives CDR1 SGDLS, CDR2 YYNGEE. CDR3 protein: CASSTQNSPLHF. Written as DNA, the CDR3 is TGTGCCAGCAGCACCCAGAATTCACCCCTCCACTTT.

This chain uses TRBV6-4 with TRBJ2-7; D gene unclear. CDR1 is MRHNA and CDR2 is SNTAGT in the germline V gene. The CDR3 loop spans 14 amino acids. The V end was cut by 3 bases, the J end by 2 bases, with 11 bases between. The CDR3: CASSEGVGPYEQYF. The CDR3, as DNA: TGTGCCAGCAGTGAAGGAGTAGGTCCCTACGAGCAGTACTTC.

The CDR3 reads CSARDRETVNTEAFF. In DNA, the CDR3 is TGCAGTGCTAGAGATCGAGAGACAGTGAACACTGAAGCTTTCTTT. J is TRBJ1-1 and V is TRBV20-1; D is perhaps TRBD1 (5 bases). Trimming stripped 0 bases from V and 0 bases from J, with 11 bases between. The CDR3 runs to 15 residues. Per germline, CDR1 DFQATT and CDR2 SNEGSKA (reference sequence).

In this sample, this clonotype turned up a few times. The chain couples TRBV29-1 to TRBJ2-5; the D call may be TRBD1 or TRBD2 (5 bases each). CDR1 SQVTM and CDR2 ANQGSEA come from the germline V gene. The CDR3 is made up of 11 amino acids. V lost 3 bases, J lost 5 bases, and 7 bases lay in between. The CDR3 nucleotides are TGCAGCGTTGATTGGGGGGAGACCCAGTACTTC. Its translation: CSVDWGETQYF.

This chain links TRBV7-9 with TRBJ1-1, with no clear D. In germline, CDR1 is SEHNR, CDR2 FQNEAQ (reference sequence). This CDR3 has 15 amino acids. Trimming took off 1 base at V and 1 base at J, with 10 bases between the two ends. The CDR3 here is CASSLVGHGNTEAFF. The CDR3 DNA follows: TGTGCCAGCAGCTTAGTAGGGCACGGGAACACTGAAGCTTTCTTT.

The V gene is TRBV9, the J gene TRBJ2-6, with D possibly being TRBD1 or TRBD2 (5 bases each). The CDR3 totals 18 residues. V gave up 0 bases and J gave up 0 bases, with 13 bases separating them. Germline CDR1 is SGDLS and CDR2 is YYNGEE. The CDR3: CASSVGGVPFSGANVLTF. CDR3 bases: TGTGCCAGCAGCGTAGGAGGGGTACCCTTCTCTGGGGCCAACGTCCTGACTTTC. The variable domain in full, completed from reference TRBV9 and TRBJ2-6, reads DSGVTQTPKHLITATGQRVTLRCSPRSGDLSVYWYQQSLDQGLQFLIQYYNGEERAKGNILERFSAQQFPDLHSELNLSSLELGDSALYFCASSVGGVPFSGANVLTFGAGSRLTVL.

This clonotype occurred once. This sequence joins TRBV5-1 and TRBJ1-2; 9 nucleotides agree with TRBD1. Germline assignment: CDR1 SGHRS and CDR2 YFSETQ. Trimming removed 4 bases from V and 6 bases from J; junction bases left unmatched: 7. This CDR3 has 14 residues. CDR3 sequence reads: CASSPGQGSDGYTF. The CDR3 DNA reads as TGCGCCAGCAGCCCAGGACAGGGGAGCGATGGCTACACCTTC. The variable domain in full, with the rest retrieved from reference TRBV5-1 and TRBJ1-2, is KAGVTQTPRYLIKTRGQQVTLSCSPISGHRSVSWYQQTPGQGLQFLFEYFSETQRNKGNFPGRFSGRQFSNSRSEMNVSTLELGDSALYLCASSPGQGSDGYTFGSGTRLTVV.

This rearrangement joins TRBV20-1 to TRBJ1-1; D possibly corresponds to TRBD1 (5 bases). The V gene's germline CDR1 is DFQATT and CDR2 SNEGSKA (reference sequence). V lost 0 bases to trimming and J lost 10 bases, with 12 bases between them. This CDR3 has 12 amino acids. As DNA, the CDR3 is TGCAGTGCTAGAGATGGGGGAAGAGGAGCTTTCTTT. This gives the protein CSARDGGRGAFF.

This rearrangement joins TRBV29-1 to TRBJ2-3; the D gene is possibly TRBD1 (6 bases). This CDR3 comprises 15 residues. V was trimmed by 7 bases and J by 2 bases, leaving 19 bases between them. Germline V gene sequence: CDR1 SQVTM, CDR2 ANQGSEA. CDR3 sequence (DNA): TGCAGCGGTTTTAGTGCCGGGACAAACACAGATACGCAGTATTTT. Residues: CSGFSAGTNTDTQYF.

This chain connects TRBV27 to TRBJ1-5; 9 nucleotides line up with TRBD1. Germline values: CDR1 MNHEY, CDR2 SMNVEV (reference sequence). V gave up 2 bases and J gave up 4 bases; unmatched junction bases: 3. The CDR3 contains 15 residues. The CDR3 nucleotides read TGTGCCAGCAGTTTAGGGACAGGGAAGAATCAGCCCCAGCATTTT. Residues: CASSLGTGKNQPQHF.

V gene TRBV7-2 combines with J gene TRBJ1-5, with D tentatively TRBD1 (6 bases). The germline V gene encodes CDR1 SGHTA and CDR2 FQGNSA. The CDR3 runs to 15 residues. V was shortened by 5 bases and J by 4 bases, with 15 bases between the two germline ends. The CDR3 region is CASSLEQGGNQPQHF. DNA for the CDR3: TGTGCCAGCAGCCTCGAACAGGGAGGGAATCAGCCCCAGCATTTT.

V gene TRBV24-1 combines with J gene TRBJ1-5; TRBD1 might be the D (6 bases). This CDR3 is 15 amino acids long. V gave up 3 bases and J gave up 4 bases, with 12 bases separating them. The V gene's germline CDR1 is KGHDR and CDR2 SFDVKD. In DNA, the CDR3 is TGTGCCACCAGTGATCCAGGGGCGCTAAATCAGCCCCAGCATTTT. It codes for CATSDPGALNQPQHF.